One and the same sample provided the 27 T cell receptor beta chains below, sequenced in a study of response to subunit inactivated influenza vaccine. TCRdb analysed the RT-PCR reads with MiXCR anew, one entry per CDR3 protein. The repertoire includes around 710,000 distinct CDR3 sequences, approximately 15% of them detected once, and 6.5% to 8.5% sits in the top ten. Sample: PBMCs from blood, taken roughly 15 days before vaccination. All receptors come from a man in his forties or fifties who received an inactivated influenza vaccine.

The CDR3 protein is CASSQEASGRSGELFF. The CDR3 DNA sequence: TGCGCCAGCAGCCAAGAGGCTAGCGGGAGGTCCGGGGAGCTGTTTTTT. V usage is TRBV4-3 and J usage is TRBJ2-2; TRBD2 matches 11 bases. CDR1 LGHNA and CDR2 YSLEER come from the germline V gene. The V and J ends lost 0 bases and 6 bases, in that order; junction bases with no gene match: 3. The CDR3 loop spans 16 amino acids.

Only a few counts were recorded for this clonotype. The V gene is TRBV11-2, the J gene TRBJ2-3, with 10 bases that match TRBD2. Germline V CDR1 and CDR2: SGHAT, FQNNGV. This CDR3 has 14 residues. With V trimmed by 5 bases and J by 4 bases, 3 bases remained unmatched. The CDR3: CASSASGGPDTQYF. The CDR3 region has the DNA TGTGCCAGCAGCGCTAGCGGGGGCCCAGATACGCAGTATTTT.

The chain couples TRBV6-5 to TRBJ2-7, with D tentatively TRBD2 (5 bases). Germline V gene lookup returns CDR1 MNHEY and CDR2 SVGAGI. This CDR3 region has 12 residues. Trimming took off 7 bases at V and 7 bases at J, with 14 bases between the two ends. The CDR3 spells CASTKPGVEQYF. The CDR3 coding sequence is TGTGCCAGCACTAAGCCCGGGGTTGAGCAGTACTTC.

This clonotype has a count of ten or more. V gene TRBV12-3 or TRBV12-4 combines with J gene TRBJ1-1; 10 positions match TRBD1. CDR3 length: 13 amino acids. Trimming removed 7 bases from V and 4 bases from J; junction bases left unmatched: 3. DNA for the CDR3: TGTGCCAGCACAGGACAGGGGGGCACTGAAGCTTTCTTT. Its protein product is CASTGQGGTEAFF.

The chain recombines TRBV7-2 with TRBJ2-6; 7 nucleotides match TRBD1. Germline V CDR1 and CDR2: SGHTA, FQGNSA. The CDR3 totals 15 residues. V lost 4 bases, J lost 7 bases, and 7 bases stayed unmatched. CDR3 in DNA: TGTGCCAGCAGCTCCCGGGACAGTGAAGCCAACGTCCTGACTTTC. Translated, it gives CASSSRDSEANVLTF.

This clonotype occurred a few times. This chain joins TRBV27 and TRBJ2-7, with D maybe TRBD2 (6 bases). This CDR3 contains 13 residues. V lost 5 bases to trimming and J lost 7 bases, with 15 bases between them. Germline CDR1 MNHEY, CDR2 SMNVEV (reference sequence). CDR3 bases: TGTGCCAGCAGTACCGGAAGGGCGGGGGAGCAGTACTTC. Translating it yields CASSTGRAGEQYF.

This clonotype was seen only a few times. The V gene is TRBV6-2 or TRBV6-3, the J gene TRBJ2-7; 9 bases are shared with TRBD1. CDR3 length: 14 residues. Per germline, CDR1 MNHEY and CDR2 SVGEGT. V trimming: 7 bases; J trimming: 3 bases; junction bases outside the gene matches: 7. The CDR3 DNA is TGTGCCAGCATTCCGGGACAGGGATACTACGAGCAGTACTTC. Translation gives CASIPGQGYYEQYF.

In this sample, this clonotype turned up many times. The chain employs TRBV5-6 and TRBJ2-1; D remains unclear. The CDR3 sequence is 18 residues long. Germline V CDR1 and CDR2: SGHDT, YYEEEE. Trimming took 5 bases from V and 1 from J, leaving 22 bases between them. The CDR3, as DNA: TGTGCCAGCAGTTCCACGAGCACGGGTAAGGGTTCCTACAATGAGCAGTTCTTC. This sequence encodes CASSSTSTGKGSYNEQFF.

This clonotype has a count of ten or more. The V gene is TRBV12-3 or TRBV12-4, the J gene TRBJ2-2; TRBD1 matches 9 bases. V was clipped by 6 bases and J by 5 bases; unmatched bases: 7. The CDR3 extends over 15 amino acids. In DNA, the CDR3 is TGTGCCAGCAGCCTAGACAGGGGGTTTACCGGGGAGCTGTTTTTT. This codes for CASSLDRGFTGELFF.

CDR3: CASSFRGGELFF. The DNA for the CDR3 is TGTGCCAGCAGTTTTCGAGGCGGGGAGCTGTTTTTT. The chain joins TRBV27 to TRBJ2-2, with unresolved D. The CDR3 runs to 12 residues. Germline assignment: CDR1 MNHEY and CDR2 SMNVEV (reference sequence). V shed 3 bases and J shed 7 bases, with 6 bases lying between them.

The chain couples TRBV19 to TRBJ2-7, with 9 bases that match TRBD1. The junction had 11 bases not matched to a gene; V was cut back by 5 bases and J by 3 bases. The CDR3 is 16 residues long. Germline V lookup: CDR1 LNHDA, CDR2 SQIVND (reference sequence). The CDR3 region has the DNA TGTGCCAGTAGTGATCCTACCGGGACAGGGAGCTACGAGCAGTACTTC. Translation: CASSDPTGTGSYEQYF.

This clonotype turned up a few times. The V gene is TRBV29-1, the J gene TRBJ1-4; D gene ambiguous. Germline V gene lookup returns CDR1 SQVTM and CDR2 ANQGSEA. There are 14 residues in the CDR3. Trimming stripped 4 bases from V and 0 bases from J, with 9 bases between. The CDR3 region is CSVGGSSTNEKLFF. CDR3 bases: TGCAGCGTTGGCGGGTCATCAACTAATGAAAAACTGTTTTTT.

This clonotype turned up a few times. The gene calls are TRBV6-1 and TRBJ1-2; TRBD1 matches at 9 bases. V lost 4 bases and J lost 5; bases outside the gene matches: 5. The CDR3 sequence is 14 residues long. Germline lookup yields CDR1 MNHNS and CDR2 SASEGT. Written as DNA, the CDR3 is TGTGCCAGCAGTGGGGGGACAGGGTGGTATGGCTACACCTTC. It translates to CASSGGTGWYGYTF.

In this sample, this clonotype turned up a few times. The rearrangement joins TRBV4-2 to TRBJ2-3, with D tentatively TRBD1 (5 bases). The CDR3 has 16 amino acids. Germline values: CDR1 LGHNA, CDR2 YNFKEQ. Trimming took off 7 bases at V and 1 base at J, with 18 bases between the two ends. CDR3 sequence: CASTPVKGPGTDTQYF. Written as DNA, the CDR3 is TGTGCCAGCACCCCAGTCAAGGGGCCAGGCACAGATACGCAGTATTTT.

This clonotype was detected once. V is TRBV6-2 or TRBV6-3 and J is TRBJ2-7; no definite D call. The germline gives CDR1 MNHEY, CDR2 SVGEGT. Trimming stripped 6 bases from V and 6 bases from J, with 24 bases between. This CDR3 comprises 16 residues. DNA for the CDR3: TGTGCCAGCAGATTACTGCCGGGTCTTATCGGCGGCGAGCAGTACTTC. Amino acid sequence: CASRLLPGLIGGEQYF.

V gene TRBV20-1 combines with J gene TRBJ2-1, with 7 positions matching TRBD2. Germline CDR1 and CDR2: DFQATT and SNEGSKA (reference sequence). The CDR3 spans 16 residues. Trimming at V came to 5 bases and at J to 0 bases, leaving 10 bases not matched to a gene. The CDR3 DNA sequence: TGCAGTGCTGGCCCGGGACTACGGAGCTCCTACAATGAGCAGTTCTTC. Its protein is CSAGPGLRSSYNEQFF.

This chain connects TRBV7-2 to TRBJ2-3; 10 bases line up with TRBD2. The CDR3 consists of 16 residues. Per the germline V gene, CDR1 is SGHTA and CDR2 is FQGNSA. V shed 5 bases and J 6 bases; nucleotides not matched to a gene: 11. The CDR3 region has the DNA TGTGCCAGCAGCCTCCGGCAGCGGGGGGGCGGGGATACGCAGTATTTT. Protein sequence: CASSLRQRGGGDTQYF.

V is TRBV7-2 and J is TRBJ2-2; 11 nucleotides match TRBD2. The V and J ends lost 5 bases and 1 base, in that order; junction bases with no gene match: 0. This CDR3 region has 15 residues. Germline V CDR1 and CDR2: SGHTA, FQGNSA. CDR3 region: CASSGTSGNTGELFF. The CDR3 DNA reads as TGTGCCAGCAGCGGGACTAGCGGGAACACCGGGGAGCTGTTTTTT.

The genes are TRBV20-1 and TRBJ2-1; D might be TRBD1 or TRBD2, each matching 6 bases. Germline-derived CDR1 and CDR2 are DFQATT and SNEGSKA (reference sequence). Between the trimmed V and J ends, which lost 7 bases and 3 bases, there was a span of 13 bases. This CDR3 is 13 amino acids long. CDR3 in DNA: TGCAGTGGCAGGAGGGGGAGCTACAATGAGCAGTTCTTC. Protein: CSGRRGSYNEQFF.

This clonotype appeared a few times. The chain combines TRBV7-2 with TRBJ1-2; no clear D gene. V was pared by 6 bases and J by 3 bases, with 17 bases between. CDR1 SGHTA and CDR2 FQGNSA come from the germline V gene. This CDR3 is 15 amino acids long. CDR3 sequence reads: CASRPRPPNDYGYTF. The CDR3 DNA is TGTGCCAGCAGACCCAGGCCGCCTAATGACTATGGCTACACCTTC.

The V call is TRBV7-3, the J call TRBJ1-1, with a possible D match to TRBD1 (6 bases). With 2 bases removed from V and 0 bases from J, the gap between germline ends came to 10 bases. The CDR3 totals 15 residues. The germline CDR1 and CDR2 sequences are SGHTA and FQGTGA. The CDR3 sequence is CASSLRGPMNTEAFF. The CDR3 region has the DNA TGTGCCAGCAGCTTACGGGGGCCCATGAACACTGAAGCTTTCTTT.

V is TRBV2 and J is TRBJ2-1; TRBD2 might be the D (5 bases). Trimming shortened V by 1 base and J by 2 bases, and 9 bases separated the two germline ends. From germline, CDR1 is SNHLY and CDR2 FYNNEI. CDR3 size: 15 residues. Here the CDR3 reads CASSEVRVTYNEQFF. CDR3 bases: TGTGCCAGCAGTGAAGTGAGGGTAACCTACAATGAGCAGTTCTTC.

This chain links TRBV6-5 with TRBJ2-1; no firm D call. The CDR3 totals 15 residues. The germline CDR1 and CDR2 sequences are MNHEY and SVGAGI. V was pared by 4 bases and J by 0 bases, with 10 bases between. For the CDR3, the DNA is TGTGCCAGCAGTTCTTTTTTTAGCTCCTACAATGAGCAGTTCTTC. The encoded protein is CASSSFFSSYNEQFF.

The table lists this clonotype with a few counts. V usage is TRBV4-2 and J usage is TRBJ2-7; weak D call: TRBD2 (6 bases). Per germline, CDR1 LGHNA and CDR2 YNFKEQ. The V gene lost 1 base and the J gene lost 2 bases, with 18 bases spanning the gap. The CDR3 contains 17 residues. CDR3 sequence (DNA): TGTGCCAGCAGCCAAGCCCAGGTGGGGGGATCCGCCTACGAGCAGTACTTC. It encodes CASSQAQVGGSAYEQYF.

This clonotype has ten or more counts. This chain connects TRBV7-9 to TRBJ2-2; 9 bases align to TRBD1. The CDR3 loop spans 14 amino acids. Unmatched junction bases numbered 3, after V lost 5 bases and J lost 5 bases. Per germline, CDR1 SEHNR and CDR2 FQNEAQ (reference sequence). CDR3 residues: CASSRTGVTGELFF. In DNA, the CDR3 is TGTGCCAGCAGCCGGACAGGGGTTACCGGGGAGCTGTTTTTT. The whole variable domain, remainder taken from reference TRBV7-9 and TRBJ2-2, is DTGVSQNPRHKITKRGQNVTFRCDPISEHNRLYWYRQTLGQGPEFLTYFQNEAQLEKSRLLSDRFSAERPKGSFSTLEIQRTEQGDSAMYLCASSRTGVTGELFFGEGSRLTVL.

The chain employs TRBV7-9 and TRBJ2-7; D may be TRBD2 (6 bases). CDR3 length equals 16 residues. Germline CDR1 is SEHNR and CDR2 is FQNEAQ (reference sequence). V was shortened by 11 bases and J by 0 bases, with 23 bases between the two germline ends. CDR3 region: CAVTPLARTISYEQYF. For the CDR3, the DNA is TGTGCCGTTACTCCCTTGGCGCGGACTATCTCCTACGAGCAGTACTTC.

This clonotype was counted once. With a much larger clone just one base away, this may be a read error. V is TRBV7-9 and J is TRBJ2-3, with unresolved D. V was shortened by 1 base and J by 5 bases, with 4 bases between the two germline ends. The CDR3 consists of 12 residues. Germline V gene data show CDR1 as SEHNR and CDR2 as FQNEAQ (reference sequence). CDR3 sequence reads: CASSLVIDTQYF. CDR3 bases: TGTGCCAGCAGCTTAGTGATAGATACGCAGTATTTT.